The 10 T cell receptor beta chains below all came from one sample that was sequenced in a study of T-cell memory formation after mild COVID-19. From the 5' RACE reads, TCRdb called clonotypes with MiXCR, one entry per CDR3 protein. Among roughly 62,000 distinct CDR3 sequences listed, 9% to 9.5% were seen once. The sequenced material came from PBMCs or a T cell subset sorted from them (not recorded which). The receptors originated from a man aged 18 to 29 who had mild COVID-19 (a few samples of this study predate the infection). Cell type and time point are not known.

This clonotype was seen a handful of times. This chain links TRBV27 with TRBJ1-1; TRBD1 might be the D (5 bases). Germline CDR1 MNHEY, CDR2 SMNVEV (reference sequence). CDR3 length equals 16 residues. Trimming shortened V by 5 bases and J by 1 base, and 17 bases separated the two germline ends. DNA for the CDR3: TGTGCCAGCAGTCGGATCGGGGGTTTAGGGAACACTGAAGCTTTCTTT. The encoded protein is CASSRIGGLGNTEAFF.

This sequence joins TRBV5-1 and TRBJ1-5; D uncertain. The CDR3 sequence is 15 residues long. The V end was cut by 4 bases, the J end by 2 bases, with 13 bases between. Germline V gene sequence: CDR1 SGHRS, CDR2 YFSETQ. CDR3 residues: CASSLTDARNQPQHF. CDR3 nucleotides: TGCGCCAGCAGCCTAACGGACGCGCGCAATCAGCCCCAGCATTTT. Filled out from reference TRBV5-1 and TRBJ1-5, the complete variable domain reads KAGVTQTPRYLIKTRGQQVTLSCSPISGHRSVSWYQQTPGQGLQFLFEYFSETQRNKGNFPGRFSGRQFSNSRSEMNVSTLELGDSALYLCASSLTDARNQPQHFGDGTRLSIL.

This clonotype was counted ten times or more. This chain connects TRBV29-1 to TRBJ2-3; TRBD2 might be the D (6 bases). The CDR3 has 10 residues. V was clipped by 5 bases and J by 7 bases, with 7 bases between them. Germline lookup yields CDR1 SQVTM and CDR2 ANQGSEA. CDR3 loop: CSVREYTQYF. CDR3 coding DNA: TGCAGCGTTCGGGAGTATACGCAGTATTTT.

The sample holds a few counts of this clonotype. V is TRBV28 and J is TRBJ1-2, with 8 bases that match TRBD1. Germline V CDR1 and CDR2: MDHEN, SYDVKM. Trimming cost V 6 bases and J 2 bases; bases outside gene matches: 5. The CDR3 covers 14 residues. The CDR3: CASRRQGRNYGYTF. DNA of the CDR3: TGTGCCAGCAGGAGACAGGGGCGAAACTATGGCTACACCTTC.

This clonotype has a count of ten or more. This rearrangement joins TRBV20-1 to TRBJ2-7; TRBD1 matches at 8 bases. The V segment lost 2 bases and the J segment 3 bases; nucleotides outside the gene matches: 3. Germline-derived CDR1 and CDR2 are DFQATT and SNEGSKA (reference sequence). CDR3 size: 13 residues. Here the CDR3 reads CSARHTGGYEQYF. The CDR3 nucleotides are TGCAGTGCTAGACATACAGGGGGCTACGAGCAGTACTTC.

The V and J genes are TRBV4-1 and TRBJ1-3, with a tentative D call TRBD1 (5 bases). The length of the CDR3 is 17 residues. The germline V gene has CDR1 MGHRA and CDR2 YSYEKL. The ends were cut back, 1 base at V and 0 bases at J, with 13 bases in the middle. CDR3 bases: TGCGCCAGCAGCCAAGGGGCACCGGGGGTCTCTGGAAACACCATATATTTT. Translated, it gives CASSQGAPGVSGNTIYF.

This clonotype was detected a few times. The genes are TRBV5-4 and TRBJ2-3; the D gene is possibly TRBD1 (6 bases). Looked up from germline, CDR1 is SGHNT and CDR2 is YYREEE (reference sequence). Between the trimmed V and J ends, which lost 7 bases and 1 base, there was a span of 7 bases. The length of the CDR3 is 12 residues. The CDR3 protein is CASHRGTDTQYF. The CDR3 DNA follows: TGTGCCAGCCACAGGGGCACAGATACGCAGTATTTT.

This clonotype has just a few counts. This chain uses TRBV25-1 with TRBJ2-1, with D maybe TRBD2 (6 bases). V was shortened by 3 bases and J by 0 bases, with 9 bases between the two germline ends. Germline assignment: CDR1 MGHDK and CDR2 SYGVNS. This CDR3 is 15 amino acids long. CDR3 region: CASSELTSSYNEQFF. The CDR3 bases are TGTGCCAGCAGTGAGCTGACTAGCTCCTACAATGAGCAGTTCTTC.

This clonotype was counted between two and nine times. The chain uses TRBV10-3 and TRBJ1-5; unclear D gene. The germline V and J ends were trimmed by 8 bases and 3 bases, with 11 bases remaining between them. Germline lookup yields CDR1 ENHRY and CDR2 SYGVKD. This CDR3 is built from 13 residues. The CDR3: CAIRSQSNQPQHF. The CDR3 DNA reads TGTGCCATCCGATCACAATCCAATCAGCCCCAGCATTTT.

This clonotype was picked up many times. The J gene is TRBJ2-3, the V gene TRBV7-6; 11 positions match TRBD2. The CDR3 totals 16 residues. V trimming: 3 bases; J trimming: 3 bases; junction bases outside the gene matches: 5. CDR1 SGHVS and CDR2 FNYEAQ come from the germline V gene. The CDR3 DNA sequence: TGTGCCAGCAGCTTCTTAGCGGGGGGGCTGACAGATACGCAGTATTTT. Amino acids: CASSFLAGGLTDTQYF. The whole variable domain, filled in from reference TRBV7-6 and TRBJ2-3, reads GAGVSQSPRYKVTKRGQDVALRCDPISGHVSLYWYRQALGQGPEFLTYFNYEAQQDKSGLPNDRFSAERPEGSISTLTIQRTEQRDSAMYRCASSFLAGGLTDTQYFGPGTRLTVL.